This T cell receptor beta chain was sequenced for a study of blood T cell repertoires in COVID-19. Turning to the study itself: Spain, Italy and the United States supplied samples that represented acute and convalescent COVID-19. T cells, B-cell-depleted T cells, or PBMCs provided the cDNA or gDNA that served as material.

Trimming pared 4 bases from V and 4 bases from J, leaving 11 bases between. Germline V gene sequence: CDR1 LGHDT, CDR2 YNNKEL (reference sequence). The CDR3 is made up of 14 amino acids. Produced via immunoSEQ multiplex PCR; TCRdb's table is partial and in-frame only. The sample yields some 150,000 clones, approximately 80% seen once. The genes are TRBV3-1 (or the pseudogene TRBV3-2) and TRBJ1-5, with D perhaps matching TRBD1 (6 bases). This receptor was taken from a woman in her thirties or forties with active or convalescent COVID-19. Sequencing was performed on peripheral blood. This CDR3 reads CASSPRGHNQPQHF. The CDR3 coding sequence is TGTGCCAGCAGCCCCAGGGGTCATAATCAGCCCCAGCATTTT.